This entry features one T cell receptor beta chain sequence. The entry originates in a study of blood T cell repertoires in COVID-19. In the study's own analysis: From reference gene primer amplification, estimates of nucleated cell counts were derived. Produced via immunoSEQ multiplex PCR; TCRdb's table is partial and in-frame only. D and trimming were read from the DNA, whereas the V and J calls and clone size are those reported in that table. The sample has roughly 280,000 clones; 80% to 90% are singletons. Germline values: CDR1 MNHEY, CDR2 SMNVEV (reference sequence). The junction had 9 bases not matched to a gene; V was cut back by 4 bases and J by 0 bases. The CDR3 is 16 amino acids.

This chain connects TRBV27 to TRBJ2-7; 7 bases are shared with TRBD1. Sequencing input: PBMCs or T cells enriched from blood (not recorded which). The clonotype comes from a woman aged 18-29 years who had recovered from COVID-19. CDR3 nucleotide sequence: TGTGCCAGCAGTTCGGCGGAAACAGGGGCCTCCTACGAGCAGTACTTC. Its protein is CASSSAETGASYEQYF.